This T cell receptor beta chain was sequenced during a study of OX40 agonist ivuxolimab in advanced cancers. About the study: Partial responses occurred in Three dose-escalation patients, one with hepatocellular carcinoma and two with cutaneous melanoma.

Libraries were prepared by immunoSEQ multiplex PCR; TCRdb keeps only in-frame clonotypes and omits some of them. The sample lists tens of thousands of clones, about 80% occurring once. V dropped 7 bases and J dropped 0; count of bases not matched to a gene: 0. Germline V CDR1 and CDR2: SGHRS, YFSETQ. The CDR3 length is 13 residues. Material: CD4+ or CD8+ T cells sorted from blood, obtained in a trial of the OX40 agonist ivuxolimab. The J gene is TRBJ2-7, the V gene TRBV5-1; 11 bases map to TRBD1. The sequence was obtained from an adult with an advanced solid tumor such as melanoma, head and neck, liver or kidney cancer. The CDR3 region is CASGTGGSYEQYF. The CDR3 coding sequence is TGCGCCAGCGGGACAGGGGGCTCCTACGAGCAGTACTTC.